The 8 T cell receptor beta chains below were found in one sample sequenced in a study of T cells in localized non-small cell lung cancer. This table comes from immunoSEQ multiplex PCR, and its TCRdb copy is limited to in-frame clones, with some not included. The table records more than 30,000 clones, approximately 85% of them present only once. Sequencing used peripheral blood mononuclear cells, obtained before any cancer treatment. The source is a woman between 35 and 75 years old with stage III lung adenocarcinoma.

About this clone: A read error may produce the germline difference seen at one junction end. Distinct nucleotide sequences in the sample also encode this CDR3. The chain carries TRBV7-7 and TRBJ2-5; TRBD2 matches 9 bases. The CDR3 runs to 15 residues. Germline values: CDR1 SSHAT, CDR2 FNYEAQ (reference sequence). The CDR3 coding sequence is TGTGCTAGCAGCTCCAGCGGGGGGCTTCCAGAGACCCAGTACTTC. Its protein is CASSSSGGLPETQYF.

In its sample, this clone was seen once. V gene TRBV9 combines with J gene TRBJ1-1; tentative D call: TRBD1 (6 bases). The CDR3 spans 17 residues. The ends were cut back, 4 bases at V and 1 base at J, with 20 bases in the middle. The germline V gene has CDR1 SGDLS and CDR2 YYNGEE. CDR3 sequence: CASSREGGPGRNTEAFF. In DNA, the CDR3 is TGTGCCAGCAGCAGAGAAGGGGGGCCTGGTAGGAACACTGAAGCTTTCTTT.

The chain is built from TRBV5-1 and TRBJ1-1; D remains unclear. Trimming removed 2 bases from V and 2 bases from J, with 7 bases in between. The CDR3 spans 13 residues. From germline, CDR1 is SGHRS and CDR2 YFSETQ. CDR3 sequence reads: CASSFTENTEAFF. CDR3 nucleotide sequence: TGCGCCAGCAGCTTTACAGAAAACACTGAAGCTTTCTTT. The full variable domain, its missing parts supplied by reference TRBV5-1 and TRBJ1-1, is KAGVTQTPRYLIKTRGQQVTLSCSPISGHRSVSWYQQTPGQGLQFLFEYFSETQRNKGNFPGRFSGRQFSNSRSEMNVSTLELGDSALYLCASSFTENTEAFFGQGTRLTVV.

V is TRBV9 and J is TRBJ2-5, with 11 bases aligning to TRBD1. Germline CDR1 is SGDLS and CDR2 is YYNGEE. After removal of 0 bases from V and 7 bases from J, the junction contained 2 bases not matched to a gene. The CDR3 is 14 residues long. The DNA of the CDR3 is TGTGCCAGCAGCGTAGGGGACAGGGGGGCGACCCAGTACTTC. This gives the protein CASSVGDRGATQYF.

The chain joins TRBV30 to TRBJ1-1; D is possibly TRBD1 (6 bases). This CDR3 comprises 12 residues. Germline CDR1 is GTSNPN and CDR2 is SVGIG (reference sequence). V shed 2 bases and J shed 4 bases, with 8 bases lying between them. In nucleotides, the CDR3 is TGTGCCTGGAGTCAGGGGAGCACTGAAGCTTTCTTT. It encodes CAWSQGSTEAFF. Looking up the rest from reference TRBV30 and TRBJ1-1 gives the full variable domain: SQTIHQWPATLVQPVGSPLSLECTVEGTSNPNLYWYRQAAGRGLQLLFYSVGIGQISSEVPQNLSASRPQDRQFILSSKKLLLSDSGFYLCAWSQGSTEAFFGQGTRLTVV.

The chain uses TRBV13 and TRBJ1-6; unclear D gene. V dropped 3 bases and J dropped 3 bases, with 9 bases sitting between them. The CDR3 sequence is 15 residues long. Germline V gene data show CDR1 as PRHDT and CDR2 as FYEKMQ (reference sequence). The CDR3 DNA is TGTGCCAGCAGCTTGAGAGGAGACTATAATTCACCCCTCCACTTT. Encoded protein: CASSLRGDYNSPLHF.

CDR3 sequence (DNA): TGTGCCAGCAGCCTGGGACTAGGAGGTGGCGGGGAGCTGTTTTTT. It is translated as CASSLGLGGGGELFF. This chain links TRBV5-4 with TRBJ2-2, with 8 bases lining up with TRBD2. Germline lookup yields CDR1 SGHNT and CDR2 YYREEE (reference sequence). Germline trimming cut 4 bases from V and 7 bases from J; bases unmatched to any gene: 9. CDR3 size: 15 residues.

This clone has just one count. The rearrangement links TRBV14 to TRBJ2-1; maybe TRBD1 (5 bases). The V end lost 3 bases, the J end lost 0 bases, and 27 bases lay between the germline ends. There are 21 residues in the CDR3. The V gene's germline CDR1 is SGHDN and CDR2 FVKESK. Here the CDR3 reads CASSHLPRGQGELSSYNEQFF. The CDR3 DNA sequence: TGTGCCAGCAGCCACCTTCCTCGCGGCCAGGGCGAACTCAGCTCCTACAATGAGCAGTTCTTC. The whole variable domain, remainder taken from reference TRBV14 and TRBJ2-1, is EAGVTQFPSHSVIEKGQTVTLRCDPISGHDNLYWYRRVMGKEIKFLLHFVKESKQDESGMPNNRFLAERTGGTYSTLKVQPAELEDSGVYFCASSHLPRGQGELSSYNEQFFGPGTRLTVL.